This TCR beta chain was identified in a study of blood T cell repertoires in COVID-19. Germline CDR1 reads ENHRY; CDR2 reads SYGVKD. The CDR3 is made up of 13 amino acids. Trimming pared 3 bases from V and 5 bases from J, leaving 11 bases between. Original methodology: Nucleated cell counts were estimated from reference gene primer amplification. TCRdb's table, derived via immunoSEQ multiplex PCR, lists solely in-frame clones and lacks some. V and J calls and clone size come straight from that table; D and trimming were deduced from the DNA. The data show roughly 300,000 clones, approximately 90% seen once.

V gene TRBV10-3 combines with J gene TRBJ2-7; D is perhaps TRBD1 (5 bases). This receptor was identified in a woman in her 40s with acute COVID-19. The sample consisted of PBMCs or T cells enriched from blood (not recorded which). The DNA of the CDR3 is TGTGCCATCAGTGACAGGGAAGGCGACGAGCAGTACTTC. Encoded protein: CAISDREGDEQYF.